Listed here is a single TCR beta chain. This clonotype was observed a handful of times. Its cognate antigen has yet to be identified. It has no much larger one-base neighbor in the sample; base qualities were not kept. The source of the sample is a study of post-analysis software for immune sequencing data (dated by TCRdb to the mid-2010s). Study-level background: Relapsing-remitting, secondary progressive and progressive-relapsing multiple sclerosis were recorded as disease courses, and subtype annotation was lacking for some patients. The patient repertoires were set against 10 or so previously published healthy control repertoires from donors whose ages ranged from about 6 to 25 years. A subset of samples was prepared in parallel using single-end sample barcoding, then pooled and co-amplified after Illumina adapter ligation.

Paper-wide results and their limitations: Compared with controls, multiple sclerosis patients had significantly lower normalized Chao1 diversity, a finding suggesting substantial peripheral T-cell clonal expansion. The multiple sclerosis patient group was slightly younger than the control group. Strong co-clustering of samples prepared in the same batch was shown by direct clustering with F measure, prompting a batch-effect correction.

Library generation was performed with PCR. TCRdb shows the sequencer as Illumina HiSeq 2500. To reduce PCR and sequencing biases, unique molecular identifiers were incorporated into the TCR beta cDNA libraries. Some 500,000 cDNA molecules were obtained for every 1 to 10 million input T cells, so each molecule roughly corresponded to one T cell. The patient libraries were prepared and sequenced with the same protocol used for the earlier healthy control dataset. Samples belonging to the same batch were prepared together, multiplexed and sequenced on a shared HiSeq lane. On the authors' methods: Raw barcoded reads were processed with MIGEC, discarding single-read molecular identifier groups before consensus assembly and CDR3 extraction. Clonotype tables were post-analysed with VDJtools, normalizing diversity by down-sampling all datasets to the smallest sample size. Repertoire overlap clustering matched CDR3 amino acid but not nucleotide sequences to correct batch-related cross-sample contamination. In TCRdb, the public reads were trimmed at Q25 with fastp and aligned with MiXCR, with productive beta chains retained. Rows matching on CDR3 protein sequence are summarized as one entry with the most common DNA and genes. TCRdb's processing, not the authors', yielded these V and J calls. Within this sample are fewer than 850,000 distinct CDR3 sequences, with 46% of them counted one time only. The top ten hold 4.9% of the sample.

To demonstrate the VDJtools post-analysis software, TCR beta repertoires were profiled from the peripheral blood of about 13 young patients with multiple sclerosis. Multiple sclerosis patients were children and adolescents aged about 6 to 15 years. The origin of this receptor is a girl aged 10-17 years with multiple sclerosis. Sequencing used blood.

The CDR3 amino acid sequence is: CASSLAQADGANVLTF. The nucleotides are TGTGCCAGCAGTTTAGCGCAGGCTGATGGGGCCAACGTCCTGACTTTC. Recombination joined TRBV12-3 or TRBV12-4 with TRBJ2-6; the D gene identity is not certain. Relative to germline, V is 0 bases shorter and J is 3 bases shorter, with 9 bases between their ends. The CDR3 has 16 amino acids, counting the end cysteine and phenylalanine. The entry retains the CDR3 DNA only, 48 bases that are in frame from base 1.